This T cell receptor beta chain derives from a study of blood T cell repertoires in COVID-19. Overall study context: Whether acute or convalescent, the COVID-19 samples came from the United States, Italy and Spain.

The junction had 7 bases not matched to a gene; V was cut back by 7 bases and J by 8 bases. The CDR3 extends over 12 amino acids. This clone was seen only a few times. Generated by immunoSEQ multiplex PCR, the TCRdb table keeps only in-frame clones and is missing some. The sample records about 210,000 clones, 75% to 85% being singletons. A Seattle source enrolled patients during active infection and followed them longitudinally. This receptor was identified in a man between 45 and 60 years old with COVID-19, enrolled during active disease. The chain is built from TRBV6-7 and TRBJ1-2; 7 bases are a match to TRBD1. TRBV6-7 is an open reading frame whose function is uncertain. Material: peripheral blood. CDR3 sequence: CASTMTGNGYTF. In DNA, the CDR3 is TGTGCCAGCACTATGACAGGGAACGGCTACACCTTC.